The entry below gives a single TCR beta chain sequence along with its context. This sample was included in a study of T cell responses to AZD1222 COVID-19 vaccine. TCRdb's table, derived via immunoSEQ multiplex PCR, lists solely in-frame clones and lacks some. The sample has about 130,000 clones; approximately 85% are singletons. In germline, CDR1 is SEHNR, CDR2 FQNEAQ (reference sequence). With 7 bases clipped from V and 2 bases from J, the junction kept 8 bases outside the gene matches. The CDR3 contains 14 residues. Sequences were derived from peripheral blood, sampled on day 0 of AZD1222 vaccination. The TCR comes from an adult in good health. The rearrangement links TRBV7-9 to TRBJ2-7, with 7 bases that match TRBD1. The CDR3 loop is CASTHRDRPYEQYF. CDR3 in DNA: TGTGCCAGCACCCACCGGGACAGACCCTACGAGCAGTACTTC.